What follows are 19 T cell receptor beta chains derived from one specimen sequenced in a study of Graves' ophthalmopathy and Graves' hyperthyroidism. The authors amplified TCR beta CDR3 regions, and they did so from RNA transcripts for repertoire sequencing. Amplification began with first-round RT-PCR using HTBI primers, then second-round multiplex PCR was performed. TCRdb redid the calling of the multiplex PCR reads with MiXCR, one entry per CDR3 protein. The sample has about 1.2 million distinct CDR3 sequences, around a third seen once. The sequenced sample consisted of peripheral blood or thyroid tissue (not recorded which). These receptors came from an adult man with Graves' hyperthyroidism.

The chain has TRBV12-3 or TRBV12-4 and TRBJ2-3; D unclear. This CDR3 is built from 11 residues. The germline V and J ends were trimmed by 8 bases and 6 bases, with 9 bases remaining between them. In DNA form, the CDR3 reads TGTGCCAGCCGAATGGTGGATACGCAGTATTTT. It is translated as CASRMVDTQYF.

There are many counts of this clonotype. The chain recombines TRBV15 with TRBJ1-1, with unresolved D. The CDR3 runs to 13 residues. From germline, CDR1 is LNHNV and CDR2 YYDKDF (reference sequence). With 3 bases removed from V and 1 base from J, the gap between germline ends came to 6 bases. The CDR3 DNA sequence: TGTGCCACCAGCAGCACCACGAACACTGAAGCTTTCTTT. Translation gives CATSSTTNTEAFF.

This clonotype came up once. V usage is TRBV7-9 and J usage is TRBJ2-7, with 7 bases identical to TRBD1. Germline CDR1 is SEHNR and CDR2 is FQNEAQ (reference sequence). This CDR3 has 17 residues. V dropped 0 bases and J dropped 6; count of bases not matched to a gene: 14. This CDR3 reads CASSLAGTALGGSEQYF. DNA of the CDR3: TGTGCCAGCAGCTTAGCTGGGACAGCCCTTGGGGGCTCCGAGCAGTACTTC.

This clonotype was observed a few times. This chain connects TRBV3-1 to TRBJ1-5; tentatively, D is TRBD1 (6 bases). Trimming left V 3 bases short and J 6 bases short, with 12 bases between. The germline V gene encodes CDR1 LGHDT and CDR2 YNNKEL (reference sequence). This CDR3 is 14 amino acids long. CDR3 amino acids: CASSQGRGIQPQHF. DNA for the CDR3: TGTGCCAGCAGCCAGGGCAGGGGTATTCAGCCCCAGCATTTT.

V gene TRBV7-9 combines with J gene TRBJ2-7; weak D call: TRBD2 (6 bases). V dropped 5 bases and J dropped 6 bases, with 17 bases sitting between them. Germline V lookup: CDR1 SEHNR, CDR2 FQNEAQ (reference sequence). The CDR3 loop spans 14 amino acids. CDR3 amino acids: CASSPRLVISEQYF. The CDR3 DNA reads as TGTGCCAGCAGCCCCCGACTAGTCATCTCCGAGCAGTACTTC.

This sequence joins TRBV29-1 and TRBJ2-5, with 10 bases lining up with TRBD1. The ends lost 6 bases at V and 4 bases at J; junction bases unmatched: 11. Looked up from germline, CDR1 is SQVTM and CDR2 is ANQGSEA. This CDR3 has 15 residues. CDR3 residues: CSVEATGGWVETQYF. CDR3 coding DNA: TGCAGCGTAGAGGCGACAGGGGGCTGGGTAGAGACCCAGTACTTC.

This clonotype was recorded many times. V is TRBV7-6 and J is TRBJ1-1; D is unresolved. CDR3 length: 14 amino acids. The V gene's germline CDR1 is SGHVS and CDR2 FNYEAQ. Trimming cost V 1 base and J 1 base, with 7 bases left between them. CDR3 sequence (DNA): TGTGCCAGCAGCTTAGGCAGTTCGAACACTGAAGCTTTCTTT. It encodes CASSLGSSNTEAFF.

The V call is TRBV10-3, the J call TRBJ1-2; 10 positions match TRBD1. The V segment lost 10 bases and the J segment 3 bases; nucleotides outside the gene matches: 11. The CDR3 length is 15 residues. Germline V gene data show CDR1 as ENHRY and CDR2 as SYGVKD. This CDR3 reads CASSHRDRGHYGYTF. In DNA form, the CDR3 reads TGTGCCAGCAGCCACCGGGACAGGGGACACTATGGCTACACCTTC.

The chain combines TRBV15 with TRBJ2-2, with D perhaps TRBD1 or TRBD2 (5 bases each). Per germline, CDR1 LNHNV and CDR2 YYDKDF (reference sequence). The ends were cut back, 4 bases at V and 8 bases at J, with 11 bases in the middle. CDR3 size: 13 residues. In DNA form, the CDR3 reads TGTGCCACCAGCACGAGGGGCTCTGGGGAGCTGTTTTTT. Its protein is CATSTRGSGELFF.

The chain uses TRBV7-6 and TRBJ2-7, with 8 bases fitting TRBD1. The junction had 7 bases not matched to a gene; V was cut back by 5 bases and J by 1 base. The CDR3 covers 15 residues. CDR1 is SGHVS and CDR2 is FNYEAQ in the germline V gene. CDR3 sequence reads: CASSPTTGGSYEQYF. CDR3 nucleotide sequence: TGTGCCAGCAGCCCAACTACAGGGGGGTCCTACGAGCAGTACTTC.

Here the CDR3 DNA reads TGCAGTGCTAGAGAGCAACAGGGCTGGGGGGTGCTGGTCACTGAAGCTTTCTTT. It translates to CSAREQQGWGVLVTEAFF. The V and J genes are TRBV20-1 and TRBJ1-1; D is perhaps TRBD1 (6 bases). Germline V gene sequence: CDR1 DFQATT, CDR2 SNEGSKA (reference sequence). The CDR3 spans 18 residues. V was cut by 0 bases and J by 4 bases, with 24 bases left in between.

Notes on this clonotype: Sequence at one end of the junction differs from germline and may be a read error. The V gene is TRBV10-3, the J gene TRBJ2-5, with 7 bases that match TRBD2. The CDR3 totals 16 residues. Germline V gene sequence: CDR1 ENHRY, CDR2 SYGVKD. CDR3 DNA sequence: TGTGCCAGCAGTGAAGCGGGGTGGCAGACACAAGAGACCCAGTACTTC. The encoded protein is CASSEAGWQTQETQYF.

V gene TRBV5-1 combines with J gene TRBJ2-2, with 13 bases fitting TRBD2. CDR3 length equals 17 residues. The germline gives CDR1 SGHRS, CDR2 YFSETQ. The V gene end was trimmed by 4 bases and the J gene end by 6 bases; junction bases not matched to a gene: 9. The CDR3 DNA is TGCGCCAGCAGCGCCGGACTAGCGGGAGAGAGGGCCGGGGAGCTGTTTTTT. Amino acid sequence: CASSAGLAGERAGELFF.

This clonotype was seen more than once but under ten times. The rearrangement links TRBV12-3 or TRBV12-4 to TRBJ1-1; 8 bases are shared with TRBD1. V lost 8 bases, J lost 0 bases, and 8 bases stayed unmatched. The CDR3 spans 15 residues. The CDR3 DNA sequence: TGTGCCAGCGACAGGGGACTGAGTCTGAACACTGAAGCTTTCTTT. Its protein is CASDRGLSLNTEAFF.

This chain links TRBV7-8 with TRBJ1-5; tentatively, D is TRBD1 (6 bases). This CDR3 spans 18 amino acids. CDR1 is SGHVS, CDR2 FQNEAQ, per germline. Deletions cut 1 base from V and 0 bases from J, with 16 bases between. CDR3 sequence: CASSLGFWTVLSNQPQHF. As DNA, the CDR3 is TGTGCCAGCAGCTTAGGTTTTTGGACAGTCCTTAGCAATCAGCCCCAGCATTTT. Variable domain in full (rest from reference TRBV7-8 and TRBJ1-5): GAGVSQSPRYKVAKRGQDVALRCDPISGHVSLFWYQQALGQGPEFLTYFQNEAQLDKSGLPSDRFFAERPEGSVSTLKIQRTQQEDSAVYLCASSLGFWTVLSNQPQHFGDGTRLSIL.

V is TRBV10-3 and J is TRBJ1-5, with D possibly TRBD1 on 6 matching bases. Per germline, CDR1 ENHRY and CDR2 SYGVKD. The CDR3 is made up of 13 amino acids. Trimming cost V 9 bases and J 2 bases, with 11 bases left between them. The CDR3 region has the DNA TGTGCCATACGACAGGCGGGCAATCAGCCCCAGCATTTT. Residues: CAIRQAGNQPQHF.

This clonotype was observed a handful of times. DNA for the CDR3: TGTGCCAGCAGGGGCGGGACCCATGCGCAGCCCCAGCATTTT. This encodes CASRGGTHAQPQHF. V and J are TRBV10-3 and TRBJ1-5; maybe TRBD1 (6 bases). The V gene's germline CDR1 is ENHRY and CDR2 SYGVKD. Deletions cut 10 bases from V and 7 bases from J, with 20 bases between. This CDR3 is 14 amino acids long.

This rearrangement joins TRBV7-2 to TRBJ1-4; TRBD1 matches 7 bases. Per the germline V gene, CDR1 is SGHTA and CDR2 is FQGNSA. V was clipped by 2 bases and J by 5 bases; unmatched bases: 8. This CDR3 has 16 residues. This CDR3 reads CASSLRQGRLNEKLFF. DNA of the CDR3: TGTGCCAGCAGCTTAAGACAGGGCAGACTCAATGAAAAACTGTTTTTT. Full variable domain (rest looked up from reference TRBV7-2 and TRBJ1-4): GAGVSQSPSNKVTEKGKDVELRCDPISGHTALYWYRQSLGQGLEFLIYFQGNSAPDKSGLPSDRFSAERTGGSVSTLTIQRTQQEDSAVYLCASSLRQGRLNEKLFFGSGTQLSVL.

This CDR3 reads CASSRTKEGYGYTF. The CDR3 DNA reads as TGTGCCAGTTCCCGAACTAAAGAGGGCTATGGCTACACCTTC. The chain employs TRBV19 and TRBJ1-2; D unclear. Trimming took 8 bases from V and 4 from J, leaving 17 bases between them. The germline gives CDR1 LNHDA, CDR2 SQIVND (reference sequence). The length of the CDR3 is 14 residues.